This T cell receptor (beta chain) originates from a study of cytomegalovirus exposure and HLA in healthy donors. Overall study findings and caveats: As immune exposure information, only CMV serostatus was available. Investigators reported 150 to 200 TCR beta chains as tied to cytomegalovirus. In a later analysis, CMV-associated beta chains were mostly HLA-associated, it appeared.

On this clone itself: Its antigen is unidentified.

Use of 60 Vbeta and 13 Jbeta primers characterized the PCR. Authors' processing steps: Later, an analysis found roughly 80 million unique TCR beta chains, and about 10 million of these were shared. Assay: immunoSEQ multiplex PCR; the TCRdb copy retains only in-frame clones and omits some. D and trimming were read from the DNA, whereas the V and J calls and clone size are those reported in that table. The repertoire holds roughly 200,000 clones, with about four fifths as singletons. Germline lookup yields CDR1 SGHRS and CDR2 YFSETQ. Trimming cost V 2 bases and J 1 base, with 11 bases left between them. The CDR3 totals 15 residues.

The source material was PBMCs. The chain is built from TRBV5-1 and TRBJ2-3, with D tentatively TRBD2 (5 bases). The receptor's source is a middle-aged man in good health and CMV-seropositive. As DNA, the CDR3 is TGCGCCAGCAGCTTCCGAGGGTCTGGCACAGATACGCAGTATTTT. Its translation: CASSFRGSGTDTQYF.